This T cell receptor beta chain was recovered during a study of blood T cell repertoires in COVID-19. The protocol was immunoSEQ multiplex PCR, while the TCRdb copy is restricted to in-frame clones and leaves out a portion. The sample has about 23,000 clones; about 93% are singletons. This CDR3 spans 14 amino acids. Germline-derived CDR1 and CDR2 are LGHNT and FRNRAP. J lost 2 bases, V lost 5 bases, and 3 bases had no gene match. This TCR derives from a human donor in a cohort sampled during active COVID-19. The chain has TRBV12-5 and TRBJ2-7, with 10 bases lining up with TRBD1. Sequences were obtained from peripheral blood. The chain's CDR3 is CASGTGQGTYEQYF. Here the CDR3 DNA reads TGTGCTAGTGGTACGGGACAGGGGACCTACGAGCAGTACTTC.